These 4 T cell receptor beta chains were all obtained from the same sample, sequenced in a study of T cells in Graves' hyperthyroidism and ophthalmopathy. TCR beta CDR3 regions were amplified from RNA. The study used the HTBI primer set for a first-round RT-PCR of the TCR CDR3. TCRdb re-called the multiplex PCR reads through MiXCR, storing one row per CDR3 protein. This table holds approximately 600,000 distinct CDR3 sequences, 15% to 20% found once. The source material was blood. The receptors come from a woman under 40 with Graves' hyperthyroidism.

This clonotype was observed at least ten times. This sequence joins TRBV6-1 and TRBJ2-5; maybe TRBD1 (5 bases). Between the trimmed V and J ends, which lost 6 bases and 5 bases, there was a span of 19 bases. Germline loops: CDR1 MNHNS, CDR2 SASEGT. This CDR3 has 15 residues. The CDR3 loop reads CASSQGREVSETQYF. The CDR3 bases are TGTGCCAGCAGCCAGGGCAGGGAAGTGTCGGAGACCCAGTACTTC.

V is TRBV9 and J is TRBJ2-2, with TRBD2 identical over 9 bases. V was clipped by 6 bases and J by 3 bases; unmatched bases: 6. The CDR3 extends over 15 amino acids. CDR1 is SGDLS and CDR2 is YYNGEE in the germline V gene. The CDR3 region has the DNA TGTGCCAGCAAAGGGACTAGCTCACACACCGGGGAGCTGTTTTTT. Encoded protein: CASKGTSSHTGELFF. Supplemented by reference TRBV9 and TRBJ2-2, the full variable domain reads DSGVTQTPKHLITATGQRVTLRCSPRSGDLSVYWYQQSLDQGLQFLIQYYNGEERAKGNILERFSAQQFPDLHSELNLSSLELGDSALYFCASKGTSSHTGELFFGEGSRLTVL.

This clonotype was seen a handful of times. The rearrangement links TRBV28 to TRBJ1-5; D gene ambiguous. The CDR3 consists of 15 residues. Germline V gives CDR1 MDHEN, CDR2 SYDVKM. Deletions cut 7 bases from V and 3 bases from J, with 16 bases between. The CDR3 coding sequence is TGTGCCAGCACTAATAGCTTAACTACCAATCAGCCCCAGCATTTT. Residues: CASTNSLTTNQPQHF.

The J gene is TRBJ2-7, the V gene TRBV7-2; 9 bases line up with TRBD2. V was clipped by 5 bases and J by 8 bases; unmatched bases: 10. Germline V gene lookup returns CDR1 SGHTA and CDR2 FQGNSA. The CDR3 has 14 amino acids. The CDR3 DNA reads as TGTGCCAGCAGCGCTATAGCGGGAGTGAACCAGCAGTACTTC. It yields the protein CASSAIAGVNQQYF.